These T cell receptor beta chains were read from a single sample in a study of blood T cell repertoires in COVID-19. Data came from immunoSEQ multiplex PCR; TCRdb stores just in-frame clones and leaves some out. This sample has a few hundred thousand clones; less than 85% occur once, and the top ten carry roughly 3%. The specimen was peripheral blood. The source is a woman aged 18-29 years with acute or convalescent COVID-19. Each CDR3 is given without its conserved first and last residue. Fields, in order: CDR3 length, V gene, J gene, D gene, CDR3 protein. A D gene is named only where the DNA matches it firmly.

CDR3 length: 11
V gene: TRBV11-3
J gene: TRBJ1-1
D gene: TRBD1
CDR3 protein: ASSFGDRGEAF

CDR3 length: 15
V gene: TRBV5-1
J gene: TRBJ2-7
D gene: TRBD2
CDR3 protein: ASSPGLAGVRSYEQY

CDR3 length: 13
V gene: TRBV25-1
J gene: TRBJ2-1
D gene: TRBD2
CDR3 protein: ASSDPKLAPDEQF

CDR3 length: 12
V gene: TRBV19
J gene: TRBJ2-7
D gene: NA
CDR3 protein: ASSKLDRFYEQY

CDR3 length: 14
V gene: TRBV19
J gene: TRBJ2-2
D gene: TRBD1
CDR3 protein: ASMRDGQGAIGELF

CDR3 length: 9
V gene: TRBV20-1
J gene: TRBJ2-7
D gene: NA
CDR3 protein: SARAGYEQY

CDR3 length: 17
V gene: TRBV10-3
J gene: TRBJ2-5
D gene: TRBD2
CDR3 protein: AISDTRLGLAGGPETQY

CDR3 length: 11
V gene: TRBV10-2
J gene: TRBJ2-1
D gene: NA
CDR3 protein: ATGSISYNEQF

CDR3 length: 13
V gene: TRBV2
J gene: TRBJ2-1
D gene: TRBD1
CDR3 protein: ATQGEQGIHNEQF

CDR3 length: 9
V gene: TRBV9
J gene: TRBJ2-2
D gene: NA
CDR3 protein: ASSRGRELF

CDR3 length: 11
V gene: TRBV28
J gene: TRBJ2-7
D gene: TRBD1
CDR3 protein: ASIPWQGDEQY

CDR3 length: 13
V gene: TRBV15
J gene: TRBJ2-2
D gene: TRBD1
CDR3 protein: ATSLRTGSAGELF

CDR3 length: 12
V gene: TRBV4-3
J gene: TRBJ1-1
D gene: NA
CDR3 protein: ASSQDLGNTEAF

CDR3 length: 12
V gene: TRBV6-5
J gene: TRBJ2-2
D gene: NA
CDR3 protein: ASSYSMGPGELF

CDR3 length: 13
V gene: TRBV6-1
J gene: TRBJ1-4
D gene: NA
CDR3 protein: ASSEAGRREGKLF

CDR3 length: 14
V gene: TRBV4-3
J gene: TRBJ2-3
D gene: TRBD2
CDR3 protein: ASSHSGAGVADTQY

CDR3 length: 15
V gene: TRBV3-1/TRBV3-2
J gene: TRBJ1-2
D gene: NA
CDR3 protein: ASSQESWVRRDYGYT

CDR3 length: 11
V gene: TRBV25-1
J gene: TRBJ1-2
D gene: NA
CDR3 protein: ASSDSMDYGYT

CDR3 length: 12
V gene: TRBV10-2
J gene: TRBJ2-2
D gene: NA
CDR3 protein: ASSESGRTGELF

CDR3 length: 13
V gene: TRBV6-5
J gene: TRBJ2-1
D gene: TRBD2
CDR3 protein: ASRPLAGGQAEQF

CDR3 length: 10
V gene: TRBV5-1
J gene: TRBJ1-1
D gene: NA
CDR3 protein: ASSEGNTEAF

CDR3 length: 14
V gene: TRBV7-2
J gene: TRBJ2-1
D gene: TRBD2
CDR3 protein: ASSLASGSSYNEQF

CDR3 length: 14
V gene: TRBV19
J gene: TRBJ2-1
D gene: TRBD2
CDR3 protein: ASTPSGTNKALVQF

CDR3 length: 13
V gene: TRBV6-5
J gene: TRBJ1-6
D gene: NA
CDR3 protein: ASSYSPMFGSPLH

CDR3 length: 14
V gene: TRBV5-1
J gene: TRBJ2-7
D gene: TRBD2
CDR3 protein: ASSLVGGLAGYEQY

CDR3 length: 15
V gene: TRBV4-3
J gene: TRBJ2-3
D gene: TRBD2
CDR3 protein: ASSQDRGTSGSLGLY